One sample yielded the 17 T cell receptor beta chains listed below, sequenced in a study of blood T cell repertoires in COVID-19. Sequencing was performed with immunoSEQ multiplex PCR; in TCRdb, only in-frame clones are kept and a portion is missing. The data hold a few hundred thousand clones, with roughly 86% observed a single time. Input material: peripheral blood. These receptors were obtained from a human donor with acute or convalescent COVID-19. The donor label of this sample is uncertain.

CDR3 protein: CASSNRLAGSSYNEQFF. The CDR3 nucleotides are TGTGCCAGCAGCAACCGACTAGCGGGCAGCTCCTACAATGAGCAGTTCTTC. V gene TRBV7-8 combines with J gene TRBJ2-1; 10 positions agree with TRBD2. The J segment lost 0 bases and the V segment lost 5 bases, leaving 7 bases of the junction unmatched. The CDR3 is made up of 17 amino acids. Germline V CDR1 and CDR2: SGHVS, FQNEAQ. The variable domain in full, with the rest retrieved from reference TRBV7-8 and TRBJ2-1, is GAGVSQSPRYKVAKRGQDVALRCDPISGHVSLFWYQQALGQGPEFLTYFQNEAQLDKSGLPSDRFFAERPEGSVSTLKIQRTQQEDSAVYLCASSNRLAGSSYNEQFFGPGTRLTVL.

This clone was found once. This sequence joins TRBV6-5 and TRBJ1-5, with 9 bases lining up with TRBD1. V dropped 4 bases and J dropped 2; count of bases not matched to a gene: 3. The CDR3 length is 15 residues. Germline CDR1 is MNHEY and CDR2 is SVGAGI. The CDR3 DNA follows: TGTGCCAGCAGTTCGGACAGGGGACGCAATCAGCCCCAGCATTTT. It encodes CASSSDRGRNQPQHF.

The chain uses TRBV11-2 and TRBJ2-3, with a weak D call TRBD2 (6 bases). CDR3 length equals 14 residues. Germline V gene sequence: CDR1 SGHAT, CDR2 FQNNGV. The V and J ends lost 0 bases and 7 bases respectively, with 11 bases between them. The CDR3 bases are TGTGCCAGCAGCTTAGAGGGAGGCGGGAATACGCAGTATTTT. It yields the protein CASSLEGGGNTQYF.

The rearrangement joins TRBV28 to TRBJ2-3, with 7 bases matching TRBD2. CDR3 length: 15 residues. Germline lookup yields CDR1 MDHEN and CDR2 SYDVKM. With 3 bases clipped from V and 2 bases from J, the junction kept 5 bases outside the gene matches. Here the CDR3 DNA reads TGTGCCAGCAGTTTCCGGGGGGTCCTCACAGATACGCAGTATTTT. It is translated as CASSFRGVLTDTQYF.

This chain links TRBV5-6 with TRBJ2-7, with D tentatively TRBD2 (6 bases). Trimming stripped 0 bases from V and 4 bases from J, with 17 bases between. This CDR3 contains 16 residues. Germline V gives CDR1 SGHDT, CDR2 YYEEEE. The CDR3 sequence: CASSLEQGGRSYEQYF. CDR3 nucleotide sequence: TGTGCCAGCAGCTTGGAGCAGGGAGGACGCTCGTACGAGCAGTACTTC.

The chain is built from TRBV15 and TRBJ2-7; TRBD1 might be the D (6 bases). V gave up 3 bases and J gave up 5 bases, with 11 bases separating them. Germline-derived CDR1 and CDR2 are LNHNV and YYDKDF (reference sequence). The CDR3 runs to 13 residues. The CDR3 bases are TGTGCCACCAGCAGTGAACAGGGTAACGAGCAGTACTTC. Amino acids: CATSSEQGNEQYF. The complete variable domain, with remaining parts taken from reference TRBV15 and TRBJ2-7, reads DAMVIQNPRYQVTQFGKPVTLSCSQTLNHNVMYWYQQKSSQAPKLLFHYYDKDFNNEADTPDNFQSRRPNTSFCFLDIRSPGLGDTAMYLCATSSEQGNEQYFGPGTRLTVT.

The genes are TRBV19 and TRBJ2-6; D gene uncertain. This CDR3 spans 15 amino acids. V gave up 4 bases and J gave up 2 bases, with 9 bases separating them. Germline loops: CDR1 LNHDA, CDR2 SQIVND (reference sequence). The CDR3 loop reads CASSRSGTGANVLTF. CDR3 nucleotide sequence: TGTGCCAGTAGTAGATCAGGAACTGGGGCCAACGTCCTGACTTTC.

This chain links TRBV11-2 with TRBJ2-5; TRBD2 matches at 10 bases. Germline V gene lookup returns CDR1 SGHAT and CDR2 FQNNGV. Unmatched junction bases numbered 10, after V lost 1 base and J lost 2 bases. CDR3 length: 18 residues. This CDR3 is CASSLVASGGPVQETQYF. The DNA of the CDR3 is TGTGCCAGCAGCTTAGTCGCTAGCGGGGGACCGGTTCAAGAGACCCAGTACTTC. The full variable domain, rest sourced from reference TRBV11-2 and TRBJ2-5, is EAGVAQSPRYKIIEKRQSVAFWCNPISGHATLYWYQQILGQGPKLLIQFQNNGVVDDSQLPKDRFSAERLKGVDSTLKIQPAKLEDSAVYLCASSLVASGGPVQETQYFGPGTRLLVL.

The V and J genes are TRBV5-1 and TRBJ2-1; D not resolved. The V end lost 1 base, the J end lost 9 bases, and 5 bases lay between the germline ends. Germline loops: CDR1 SGHRS, CDR2 YFSETQ. This CDR3 is built from 11 residues. CDR3 region: CASSLPGEQFF. The DNA for the CDR3 is TGCGCCAGCAGCTTGCCGGGTGAGCAGTTCTTC. Full variable domain (outside the CDR3, taken from reference TRBV5-1 and TRBJ2-1): KAGVTQTPRYLIKTRGQQVTLSCSPISGHRSVSWYQQTPGQGLQFLFEYFSETQRNKGNFPGRFSGRQFSNSRSEMNVSTLELGDSALYLCASSLPGEQFFGPGTRLTVL.

This clone was observed a handful of times. The chain couples TRBV20-1 to TRBJ2-3; TRBD2 is a possible D gene (6 bases). Trimming took off 3 bases at V and 4 bases at J, with 20 bases between the two ends. The germline V gene has CDR1 DFQATT and CDR2 SNEGSKA (reference sequence). This CDR3 is 16 amino acids long. DNA of the CDR3: TGCAGTGCTAGTGTTTTAGGCGGGGTGGGACCAGATACGCAGTATTTT. This sequence encodes CSASVLGGVGPDTQYF.

The chain joins TRBV7-9 to TRBJ1-5, with 9 bases that match TRBD1. The CDR3 is 16 residues long. The V gene end was trimmed by 3 bases and the J gene end by 2 bases; junction bases not matched to a gene: 5. The germline V gene encodes CDR1 SEHNR and CDR2 FQNEAQ (reference sequence). The CDR3 protein is CASSLGQGRGNQPQHF. The CDR3 DNA is TGTGCCAGCAGCTTGGGACAGGGACGGGGCAATCAGCCCCAGCATTTT.

The chain is built from TRBV5-4 and TRBJ2-7, with a tentative D call TRBD1 (5 bases). V gave up 0 bases and J gave up 1 base, with 5 bases separating them. CDR1 and CDR2 (germline): SGHNT, YYREEE (reference sequence). The length of the CDR3 is 13 residues. CDR3 nucleotide sequence: TGTGCCAGCAGCTTGGGACAGTCCTACGAGCAGTACTTC. This codes for CASSLGQSYEQYF.

This rearrangement joins TRBV28 to TRBJ1-4; the D is unclear. This CDR3 is 15 amino acids long. Per germline, CDR1 MDHEN and CDR2 SYDVKM. V shed 4 bases and J shed 0 bases, with 9 bases lying between them. Here the CDR3 DNA reads TGTGCCAGCAGTTCTAGCGGGGCAACTAATGAAAAACTGTTTTTT. As protein: CASSSSGATNEKLFF.

The chain recombines TRBV10-2 with TRBJ1-1; D call uncertain. The germline V and J ends were trimmed by 10 bases and 1 base, with 16 bases remaining between them. The length of the CDR3 is 14 residues. The germline V gene has CDR1 WSHSY and CDR2 SAAADI. The CDR3 protein is CATTRNRSNTEAFF. CDR3 nucleotides: TGCGCCACCACTAGGAACCGTTCGAACACTGAAGCTTTCTTT.

This clone has a handful of counts. The V gene is TRBV5-1, the J gene TRBJ2-3, with TRBD1 matching 7 bases. CDR3 length: 16 amino acids. J lost 1 base, V lost 4 bases, and 9 bases had no gene match. The germline V gene has CDR1 SGHRS and CDR2 YFSETQ. In DNA, the CDR3 is TGCGCCAGCAGCGGGCGACAGGGATCGGGCACAGATACGCAGTATTTT. This codes for CASSGRQGSGTDTQYF. Full variable domain (outside the CDR3, taken from reference TRBV5-1 and TRBJ2-3): KAGVTQTPRYLIKTRGQQVTLSCSPISGHRSVSWYQQTPGQGLQFLFEYFSETQRNKGNFPGRFSGRQFSNSRSEMNVSTLELGDSALYLCASSGRQGSGTDTQYFGPGTRLTVL.

The rearrangement links TRBV6-5 to TRBJ2-1, with 7 nucleotides matching TRBD1. V gave up 2 bases and J gave up 9 bases; unmatched junction bases: 7. This CDR3 has 14 amino acids. Germline CDR1 reads MNHEY; CDR2 reads SVGAGI. This CDR3 is CASSYTRGPREQFF. In DNA, the CDR3 is TGTGCCAGCAGTTACACAAGGGGGCCCCGTGAGCAGTTCTTC.

This clone was seen just once. This chain uses TRBV14 with TRBJ1-4, with D possibly TRBD1 on 6 matching bases. Germline V gene lookup returns CDR1 SGHDN and CDR2 FVKESK. V gave up 3 bases and J gave up 7 bases, with 12 bases separating them. The CDR3 totals 14 residues. Here the CDR3 reads CASSQAGVIEKLFF. Written as DNA, the CDR3 is TGTGCCAGCAGCCAGGCAGGGGTGATTGAAAAACTGTTTTTT.